This paragraph covers one TCR beta chain sequence. The target antigen is unknown. These data come from a study of cytomegalovirus exposure and HLA in healthy donors. Broader study findings: Roughly uniform depth of sequencing across donors was assumed in presence/absence analyses.

The V segment lost 2 bases and the J segment 4 bases; nucleotides outside the gene matches: 11. CDR3 length equals 20 residues. Germline lookup yields CDR1 LGHNA and CDR2 YNFKEQ. 13 Jbeta primers and 60 Vbeta primers were used for the PCR. The repertoire was sequenced with immunoSEQ multiplex PCR; TCRdb's copy has only in-frame clones and lacks some. The sample has 95,000 to 150,000 clones; around 85% are singletons. Material: PBMCs. The clonotype originates from a man between 18 and 29 years old in good health and CMV-seropositive. The chain recombines TRBV4-2 with TRBJ2-2; 15 bases match TRBD2. CDR3 nucleotides: TGTGCCAGCAGCCAACTACTACGGACTAGCGGGGGGGCGAGCACCGGGGAGCTGTTTTTT. Protein sequence: CASSQLLRTSGGASTGELFF.